Listed below are T cell receptor beta chains from one sample, sequenced in a study of blood T cell repertoires in COVID-19. Clones were sequenced by immunoSEQ multiplex PCR, and TCRdb holds only the in-frame ones, with some missing. The table has about 240,000 clones, around four fifths seen once; the top ten hold more than 6%. The sequenced material came from peripheral blood. The receptors stem from a woman aged 55-69 years with active or convalescent COVID-19. Each CDR3 is given with its conserved first and last residue. Each record gives: clone size, J gene, D gene, V gene, CDR3 protein, CDR3 DNA. The D gene is left open where the match is weak. For some rows the clone size is stated as once, few or many, or as a class when expanded; others skip it.

clone_size: NA
j_call: TRBJ1-2
d_call: NA
v_call: TRBV6-5
cdr3_aa: CASRHLRGANYGYTF
cdr3_nt: TGTGCCAGCAGGCACCTGCGAGGAGCTAACTATGGCTACACCTTC

clone_size: NA
j_call: TRBJ1-2
d_call: NA
v_call: TRBV6-2/TRBV6-3
cdr3_aa: CASSPIDRYGYTF
cdr3_nt: TGTGCCAGCAGCCCAATCGACAGATATGGCTACACCTTC

clone_size: few
j_call: TRBJ2-3
d_call: TRBD2
v_call: TRBV5-8
cdr3_aa: CASSLNTPTSGETDTQYF
cdr3_nt: TGTGCCAGCAGCTTGAACACCCCCACTAGCGGAGAAACAGATACGCAGTATTTT

clone_size: once
j_call: TRBJ2-1
d_call: TRBD2
v_call: TRBV12-5
cdr3_aa: CAMSASGKDNEQFF
cdr3_nt: TGTGCTATGTCGGCTAGCGGAAAAGACAATGAGCAGTTCTTC

clone_size: NA
j_call: TRBJ1-1
d_call: NA
v_call: TRBV7-2
cdr3_aa: CASSLRAGSTEAFF
cdr3_nt: TGTGCCAGCAGCCTGAGGGCCGGGAGCACTGAAGCTTTCTTT

clone_size: once
j_call: TRBJ1-6
d_call: NA
v_call: TRBV20-1
cdr3_aa: CSASASQNSPLHF
cdr3_nt: TGCAGTGCTAGTGCCTCCCAGAATTCACCCCTCCACTTT

clone_size: NA
j_call: TRBJ1-1
d_call: NA
v_call: TRBV6-5
cdr3_aa: CASSPQDWNTEAFF
cdr3_nt: TGTGCCAGCAGTCCCCAGGATTGGAACACTGAAGCTTTCTTT

clone_size: NA
j_call: TRBJ2-3
d_call: NA
v_call: TRBV5-5
cdr3_aa: CASRTSGADTQYF
cdr3_nt: TGTGCCAGCAGAACCTCCGGAGCAGATACGCAGTATTTT

clone_size: NA
j_call: TRBJ2-3
d_call: TRBD2
v_call: TRBV9
cdr3_aa: CASSVVTSGDSTDTQYF
cdr3_nt: TGTGCCAGCAGCGTAGTCACTAGCGGGGATAGCACAGATACGCAGTATTTT

clone_size: once
j_call: TRBJ2-1
d_call: TRBD2
v_call: TRBV18
cdr3_aa: CASSRAGGSYNEQFF
cdr3_nt: TGTGCCAGCTCACGAGCGGGGGGATCCTACAATGAGCAGTTCTTC

clone_size: NA
j_call: TRBJ2-3
d_call: NA
v_call: TRBV29-1
cdr3_aa: CSVVPLSQDTQYF
cdr3_nt: TGCAGCGTTGTTCCCCTTAGCCAGGATACGCAGTATTTT

clone_size: few
j_call: TRBJ2-3
d_call: NA
v_call: TRBV5-6
cdr3_aa: CASSFGGTSTDTQYF
cdr3_nt: TGTGCCAGCAGCTTTGGGGGGACTAGCACAGATACGCAGTATTTT

clone_size: NA
j_call: TRBJ1-1
d_call: NA
v_call: TRBV6-6
cdr3_aa: CASSRQAEAFF
cdr3_nt: TGTGCCAGCAGTCGACAGGCTGAAGCTTTCTTT

clone_size: NA
j_call: TRBJ1-1
d_call: TRBD1
v_call: TRBV29-1
cdr3_aa: CSVDQTGANTEAFF
cdr3_nt: TGCAGCGTTGATCAGACAGGGGCTAACACTGAAGCTTTCTTT

clone_size: NA
j_call: TRBJ2-1
d_call: TRBD2
v_call: TRBV7-6
cdr3_aa: CASSLGTRSSYNEQFF
cdr3_nt: TGTGCCAGCAGCTTAGGGACTAGGAGCTCCTACAATGAGCAGTTCTTC

clone_size: few
j_call: TRBJ2-2
d_call: TRBD2
v_call: TRBV29-1
cdr3_aa: CSLRTSGDTGELFF
cdr3_nt: TGCAGCCTCCGGACTAGCGGGGACACCGGGGAGCTGTTTTTT